This T cell receptor beta chain was identified during a study of immune evolution from preneoplasia to lung adenocarcinoma. General study findings and limits: Top clone share appeared to fall from AAH through AIS, MIA, adenocarcinoma. Normal lung had highest clonality; later lesions appeared denser, more diverse.

On this clone itself: Its antigen remains unidentified.

Trimming shortened V by 5 bases and J by 4 bases, and 20 bases separated the two germline ends. This CDR3 spans 16 amino acids. Germline CDR1 and CDR2: SEHNR and FQNEAQ (reference sequence). Clones were read by immunoSEQ multiplex PCR, and TCRdb kept only the in-frame ones, dropping some. This sample has 4,500 to 5,500 clones, with approximately 82% found just once. The chain carries TRBV7-9 and TRBJ1-2, with a possible D match to TRBD1 (5 bases). This receptor was taken from a person aged 55 to 79 with lung adenocarcinoma. The sequencing sample was made of FFPE adjacent normal lung tissue. The CDR3 nucleotides read TGTGCCAGCAGCGTAGGTTTACAGGCGATCATCTATGGCTACACCTTC. Translating it yields CASSVGLQAIIYGYTF.